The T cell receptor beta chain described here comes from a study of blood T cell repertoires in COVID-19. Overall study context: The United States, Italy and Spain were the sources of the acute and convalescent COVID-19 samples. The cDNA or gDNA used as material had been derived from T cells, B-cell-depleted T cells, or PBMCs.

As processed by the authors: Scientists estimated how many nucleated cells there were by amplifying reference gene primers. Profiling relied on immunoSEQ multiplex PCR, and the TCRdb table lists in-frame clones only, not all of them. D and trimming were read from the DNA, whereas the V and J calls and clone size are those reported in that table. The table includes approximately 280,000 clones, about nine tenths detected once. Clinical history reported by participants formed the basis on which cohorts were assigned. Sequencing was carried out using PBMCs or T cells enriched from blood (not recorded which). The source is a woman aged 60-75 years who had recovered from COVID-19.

Here the CDR3 reads CASSLRTGFTEAFF. CDR3 DNA sequence: TGTGCCAGCAGTTTAAGGACAGGGTTCACTGAAGCTTTCTTT. This rearrangement joins TRBV27 to TRBJ1-1; 8 bases are shared with TRBD1. CDR3 length: 14 residues. V lost 2 bases and J lost 4; bases outside the gene matches: 3. The germline gives CDR1 MNHEY, CDR2 SMNVEV (reference sequence).